This T cell receptor (beta chain) derives from a study of T cell changes during pregnancy in multiple sclerosis. The CDR3 has 15 residues. The V end was cut by 5 bases, the J end by 4 bases, with 14 bases between. Germline assignment: CDR1 MGHDK and CDR2 SYGVNS. Using immunoSEQ multiplex PCR, the repertoire was profiled, and TCRdb retains in-frame clones only, with some absent. The repertoire holds about 80,000 clones, with about 92% as singletons. The material was peripheral blood, obtained before pregnancy. The TCR comes from a female donor with multiple sclerosis, enrolled in a pregnancy study. The chain combines TRBV25-1 with TRBJ1-4, with unresolved D. In DNA, the CDR3 is TGTGCCAGCAGTCCGGGAATTTGGGGTAATGAAAAACTGTTTTTT. This encodes CASSPGIWGNEKLFF.